A single sample is the source of the 28 T cell receptor beta chains below, sequenced in a study of prognosis after radiotherapy for stage I lung cancer. Genomic DNA was subjected to two-round multiplex PCR for amplification of TCR beta CDR3. Every TRBV and TRBJ gene had its own specific primer in first-round PCR. MiXCR, run by TCRdb on the multiplex PCR reads, gives a single entry per CDR3 protein. The data hold over 10,000 distinct CDR3 sequences, with around 50% observed a single time. The source material was PBMCs, sampled before or after stereotactic body radiation therapy (not recorded which). Receptors were obtained from a donor aged 50 or older with non-small cell lung cancer.

Relative to its sample, this clonotype is medium-sized. The chain is built from TRBV7-9 and TRBJ2-1, with 11 bases lining up with TRBD2. The germline CDR1 and CDR2 sequences are SEHNR and FQNEAQ (reference sequence). The V and J ends lost 5 bases and 7 bases, in that order; junction bases with no gene match: 16. The CDR3 is 18 amino acids. DNA for the CDR3: TGTGCCAGCAGCCCGAATCCCTTAGCGGGAGGGCCCCGGAATGAGCAGTTCTTC. Encoded protein: CASSPNPLAGGPRNEQFF.

The V call is TRBV11-3, the J call TRBJ2-1, with TRBD1 identical over 9 bases. Trimming at V came to 5 bases and at J to 5 bases, leaving 13 bases not matched to a gene. CDR1 is SGHNT, CDR2 YENEEA, per germline. The CDR3 is 17 amino acids. The CDR3 nucleotides read TGTGCCAGCAGCGAAGGGATACTAGGGACAGGGAACAATGAGCAGTTCTTC. Translating it yields CASSEGILGTGNNEQFF.

This clonotype was counted ten times or more. A read error may explain this, as a much larger clone is one base away. The chain employs TRBV30 and TRBJ1-1; D not resolved. The CDR3 is 14 residues long. Germline V gives CDR1 GTSNPN, CDR2 SVGIG (reference sequence). The CDR3 sequence is CAWGVGQTNTEAFF. The CDR3 DNA reads as TGTGCCTGGGGTGTCGGGCAGACGAACACTGAAGCTTTCTTT.

This clonotype is medium-sized within its sample. The chain combines TRBV12-3 or TRBV12-4 with TRBJ2-2; 7 nucleotides agree with TRBD1. The CDR3 has 15 amino acids. The V segment lost 5 bases and the J segment 1 base; nucleotides outside the gene matches: 4. CDR3 DNA: TGTGCCAGCAGTCCGACAGGGATGAACACCGGGGAGCTGTTTTTT. It is translated as CASSPTGMNTGELFF.

As to this clonotype: The junction shows a germline mismatch at one end, possibly a read error. The rearrangement joins TRBV4-2 to TRBJ2-3, with 9 bases matching TRBD1. Germline CDR1 reads LGHNA; CDR2 reads YNFKEQ. The CDR3 contains 16 residues. As DNA, the CDR3 is TGTGTCAGCAGCTTGGAACAGGGGGCGAGAACAGATACGCAGTATTTT. Translation gives CVSSLEQGARTDTQYF.

V usage is TRBV11-3 and J usage is TRBJ2-6; tentatively, D is TRBD2 (6 bases). The germline gives CDR1 SGHNT, CDR2 YENEEA. CDR3 size: 16 residues. V lost 1 base to trimming and J lost 2 bases, with 9 bases between them. The CDR3 nucleotides are TGTGCCAGCAGCTTAGGGGGCGGGACTGGGGCCAACGTCCTGACTTTC. Translation gives CASSLGGGTGANVLTF.

In its sample, this clonotype is medium-sized. The chain is built from TRBV25-1 and TRBJ2-3, with D tentatively TRBD1 (5 bases). The V gene lost 0 bases and the J gene lost 1 base, with 8 bases spanning the gap. This CDR3 has 15 amino acids. CDR1 and CDR2 (germline): MGHDK, SYGVNS. CDR3 amino acids: CASSEYETGTDTQYF. The CDR3 DNA sequence: TGTGCCAGCAGTGAATACGAGACAGGCACAGATACGCAGTATTTT.

This clonotype was seen ten or more times. J is TRBJ2-3 and V is TRBV10-3, with D possibly being TRBD2 (6 bases). Trimming cost V 0 bases and J 7 bases, with 20 bases left between them. The CDR3 has 17 amino acids. From germline, CDR1 is ENHRY and CDR2 SYGVKD. The CDR3 reads CAISESGSGGAGNTQYF. The DNA of the CDR3 is TGTGCCATCAGTGAGTCGGGGAGCGGAGGGGCAGGAAATACGCAGTATTTT.

This clonotype was detected a few times. The rearrangement joins TRBV6-1 to TRBJ2-7; D possibly corresponds to TRBD2 (5 bases). With 2 bases removed from V and 0 bases from J, the gap between germline ends came to 14 bases. The germline V gene has CDR1 MNHNS and CDR2 SASEGT. This CDR3 is 16 amino acids long. CDR3 DNA sequence: TGTGCCAGCAGTGAAATATATGGCGAGGGCTCCTACGAGCAGTACTTC. This encodes CASSEIYGEGSYEQYF.

The genes are TRBV7-9 and TRBJ2-2, with D hard to call. Per germline, CDR1 SEHNR and CDR2 FQNEAQ (reference sequence). The CDR3 runs to 10 residues. V was trimmed by 8 bases and J by 8 bases, leaving 6 bases between them. The CDR3 DNA reads as TGTGCCAGCGGGATTGGGGAGCTGTTTTTT. This gives the protein CASGIGELFF.

As regards this clonotype: With only one base between it and a far larger clone, this is likely a read error. This chain joins TRBV7-2 and TRBJ2-7; 7 positions agree with TRBD2. The J segment lost 7 bases and the V segment lost 1 base, leaving 7 bases of the junction unmatched. Germline V CDR1 and CDR2: SGHTA, FQGNSA. The CDR3 is 14 amino acids. CDR3 nucleotides: TGTGCCAGCAGCTTAGACTTTGGGGAGGGTGAGCAGTACTTC. Translation gives CASSLDFGEGEQYF.

Details on this clonotype: A read error is the likely source, as a far larger clone sits one nucleotide away. The chain couples TRBV6-4 to TRBJ1-6; D gene uncertain. V was cut by 5 bases and J by 10 bases, with 12 bases left in between. CDR1 MRHNA and CDR2 SNTAGT come from the germline V gene. The CDR3 length is 13 residues. The CDR3 reads CASSWEDWSPLHF. CDR3 bases: TGTGCCAGCAGTTGGGAGGATTGGTCACCCCTCCACTTT.

Concerning this clonotype itself: Mismatch with germline at one junction end may stem from a read error. The chain uses TRBV20-1 and TRBJ2-1; tentative D call: TRBD1 (5 bases). From germline, CDR1 is DFQATT and CDR2 SNEGSKA (reference sequence). The CDR3 consists of 15 residues. CDR3 DNA sequence: TGCGGTGCTAGAGATAGGGGTATCTCCTACAATGAGCAGTTCTTC. Its translation is CGARDRGISYNEQFF.

The chain carries TRBV5-1 and TRBJ1-6, with D possibly being TRBD1 (5 bases). CDR3 length: 14 amino acids. Germline lookup yields CDR1 SGHRS and CDR2 YFSETQ. Between the trimmed V and J ends, which lost 3 bases and 7 bases, there was a span of 11 bases. The CDR3 here is CASSYEGSNSPLHF. CDR3 bases: TGCGCCAGCAGCTATGAGGGGAGCAATTCACCCCTCCACTTT.

CDR3 DNA sequence: TGTGCCAGCAGTCCCCAACTTGGACTAGCGGGAGGGGTCGCGCACAATGAGCAGTTCTTC. This translates into CASSPQLGLAGGVAHNEQFF. The chain combines TRBV27 with TRBJ2-1; 15 nucleotides align to TRBD2. The CDR3 consists of 20 residues. Germline V gives CDR1 MNHEY, CDR2 SMNVEV (reference sequence). V trimming: 5 bases; J trimming: 5 bases; junction bases outside the gene matches: 16.

This clonotype occurred many times. The chain is built from TRBV3-1 and TRBJ2-1; 16 nucleotides match TRBD2. The V gene's germline CDR1 is LGHDT and CDR2 YNNKEL (reference sequence). Trimming cost V 0 bases and J 0 bases; bases outside gene matches: 5. The CDR3 runs 20 residues. The CDR3 region is CASSQDIGTSGRASYNEQFF. DNA of the CDR3: TGTGCCAGCAGCCAAGATATCGGGACTAGCGGGAGGGCCTCCTACAATGAGCAGTTCTTC.

By share, this clonotype ranks as medium-sized. The chain uses TRBV16 and TRBJ2-7; D gene ambiguous. Germline lookup yields CDR1 KGHSY and CDR2 FQNENV. This CDR3 spans 12 amino acids. Trimming shortened V by 2 bases and J by 6 bases, and 8 bases separated the two germline ends. CDR3 coding DNA: TGTGCCAGCAGCCAAAACAGAGGCGAGCAGTACTTC. Its protein is CASSQNRGEQYF.

This clonotype appeared a single time. This likely reflects a read error, since a far larger clone is one base away. The chain employs TRBV11-2 and TRBJ2-3, with D possibly TRBD2 on 6 matching bases. The germline gives CDR1 SGHAT, CDR2 FQNNGV. Trimming removed 6 bases at V and 6 bases at J, with 13 bases between. The CDR3 has 13 residues. The CDR3 here is CASSLRRVDTQYF. The CDR3 coding sequence is TGTGCCAGCAGTTTACGGAGGGTGGATACGCAGTATTTT.

Many counts were recorded for this clonotype. The rearrangement uses TRBV2 and TRBJ1-1, with D perhaps TRBD1 (6 bases). Trimming took off 8 bases at V and 12 bases at J, with 16 bases between the two ends. CDR1 SNHLY and CDR2 FYNNEI come from the germline V gene. The CDR3 sequence is 11 residues long. In DNA form, the CDR3 reads TGTGCCAGCCGAGGCGGGGGCCCGTCTTTCTTT. It codes for CASRGGGPSFF.

Points on this clonotype: At one of its ends the junction is not consistent with the germline gene, which may arise from a read error. The rearrangement links TRBV6-2 or TRBV6-3 to TRBJ2-2; 8 bases align to TRBD1. The CDR3 loop spans 14 amino acids. CDR1 MNHEY and CDR2 SVGEGT come from the germline V gene. This chain's CDR3 is CASTRQGKSGELFF. As DNA, the CDR3 is TGTGCCAGCACCCGACAGGGGAAGTCCGGCGAGCTGTTTTTT.

Many counts were recorded for this clonotype. The CDR3 protein is CATSRDPGYNEKLFF. The CDR3 nucleotides read TGTGCCACCAGCAGGGATCCAGGGTACAATGAAAAACTGTTTTTT. This chain joins TRBV15 and TRBJ1-4; tentatively, D is TRBD1 (5 bases). The CDR3 consists of 15 residues. Germline lookup yields CDR1 LNHNV and CDR2 YYDKDF (reference sequence). The germline V and J ends were trimmed by 3 bases and 5 bases, with 13 bases remaining between them.

The sample holds one count of this clonotype. This chain links TRBV5-5 with TRBJ2-1, with TRBD2 as a possible D gene (6 bases). This CDR3 has 12 residues. V gave up 2 bases and J gave up 8 bases, with 8 bases separating them. Germline V gene sequence: CDR1 SGHKS, CDR2 YYEKEE (reference sequence). This CDR3 reads CASSFWGDEQFF. CDR3 in DNA: TGTGCCAGCAGCTTCTGGGGGGATGAGCAGTTCTTC. The full variable domain, with the rest looked up from reference TRBV5-5 and TRBJ2-1, is DAGVTQSPTHLIKTRGQQVTLRCSPISGHKSVSWYQQVLGQGPQFIFQYYEKEERGRGNFPDRFSARQFPNYSSELNVNALLLGDSALYLCASSFWGDEQFFGPGTRLTVL.

This rearrangement joins TRBV7-9 to TRBJ2-3; D is unclear. Per germline, CDR1 SEHNR and CDR2 FQNEAQ (reference sequence). The V gene lost 3 bases and the J gene lost 2 bases, with 9 bases spanning the gap. This CDR3 spans 14 amino acids. In DNA, the CDR3 is TGTGCCAGCAGCTTGCGAATTACCACAGATACGCAGTATTTT. Protein: CASSLRITTDTQYF. The complete variable domain, with remaining parts taken from reference TRBV7-9 and TRBJ2-3, reads DTGVSQNPRHKITKRGQNVTFRCDPISEHNRLYWYRQTLGQGPEFLTYFQNEAQLEKSRLLSDRFSAERPKGSFSTLEIQRTEQGDSAMYLCASSLRITTDTQYFGPGTRLTVL.

This clonotype occurred a few times. The chain employs TRBV5-5 and TRBJ2-7; D call uncertain. This CDR3 region has 12 residues. The V end lost 0 bases, the J end lost 4 bases, and 5 bases lay between the germline ends. Germline CDR1 reads SGHKS; CDR2 reads YYEKEE (reference sequence). For the CDR3, the DNA is TGTGCCAGCAGCTTGGAGGGTTACGAGCAGTACTTC. Protein sequence: CASSLEGYEQYF.

Comments on this clonotype: With a far larger clone one base away, a read error is the likely cause. The chain is built from TRBV6-5 and TRBJ1-5, with D possibly being TRBD1 (6 bases). Trimming removed 6 bases from V and 12 bases from J, with 18 bases in between. The CDR3 contains 13 residues. CDR1 MNHEY and CDR2 SVGAGI come from the germline V gene. CDR3 DNA sequence: TGTGCCAGCAGACCGGGACAAAATTGGCACCAGCATTTT. The encoded protein is CASRPGQNWHQHF.

About this clonotype: A read error likely explains this, since a far larger clone differs by one base. The chain employs TRBV7-2 and TRBJ2-1; 9 bases are shared with TRBD1. CDR3 length: 15 residues. Germline V CDR1 and CDR2: SGHTA, FQGNSA. Germline trimming cut 5 bases from V and 13 bases from J; bases unmatched to any gene: 15. Written as DNA, the CDR3 is TGTGCCAGCAGCGGAGACAGGGGGGGTCGAGAGACCCAGTTCTTC. It specifies CASSGDRGGRETQFF.

This clonotype was found many times. The CDR3, as DNA: TGTGCCAGCAGCAGCACAGGGGCGAAAGAGACCCAGTACTTC. Translation: CASSSTGAKETQYF. The chain has TRBV7-6 and TRBJ2-5, with 7 bases that match TRBD1. The germline V gene encodes CDR1 SGHVS and CDR2 FNYEAQ. Trimming removed 5 bases from V and 3 bases from J; junction bases left unmatched: 6. There are 14 residues in the CDR3.

The V gene is TRBV12-3 or TRBV12-4, the J gene TRBJ2-3; the D is unclear. The CDR3 loop spans 13 amino acids. Trimming removed 3 bases at V and 4 bases at J, with 8 bases between. The CDR3 DNA follows: TGTGCCAGCAGTTTGTCACCGGCAGATACGCAGTATTTT. Translating gives CASSLSPADTQYF.